This T cell receptor beta chain was identified in a study of cytotoxic CD8 clonotypes in ibrutinib-treated CLL. Study-wide findings and caveats: At baseline, clonality was higher than in age-matched healthy donors and correlated with CD8+ counts.

Per germline, CDR1 MDHEN and CDR2 SYDVKM. V lost 1 base to trimming and J lost 0 bases, with 4 bases between them. CDR3 length: 14 amino acids. Comment on this clone: Its antigen is still unknown.

Profiling relied on immunoSEQ multiplex PCR, and the TCRdb table lists in-frame clones only, not all of them. The top ten hold 6.3% of the sample, which has fewer than 400,000 clones, roughly 70% seen once. This sample comprised PBMCs, obtained after 36 months of ibrutinib treatment. The chain recombines TRBV28 with TRBJ1-3; D not certain. The TCR comes from a human donor with chronic lymphocytic leukemia. The CDR3 loop reads CASSLSSSGNTIYF. The CDR3 nucleotides read TGTGCCAGCAGTTTATCCAGCTCTGGAAACACCATATATTTT.